Included here is one T cell receptor (beta chain) sequence, with context. The naive CD8 fraction comprised CD45RO-negative cells positively selected for CCR7 and excluded terminally differentiated effector memory CD45RA+ cells. Adults of Caucasian background living in Nashville, Tennessee made up all donors. Germline assignment: CDR1 SGDLS and CDR2 YYNGEE. Trimming removed 7 bases from V and 5 bases from J, with 9 bases in between. CDR3 length equals 12 residues. These data come from a study of shared clonotypes between healthy human individuals. The repertoire was sequenced with immunoSEQ multiplex PCR; TCRdb's copy has only in-frame clones and lacks some. The sample has about 2,100,000 clones; about 92% are singletons.

The sequence was obtained from a man aged 18 to 30 in good health. Some clones in this sample may be carry-over from other donors' samples. The gene calls are TRBV9 and TRBJ2-2; D unresolved. Specimen: naive CD8+ T cells from PBMCs. CDR3 protein: CASGLGTGELFF. DNA of the CDR3: TGTGCCAGCGGATTGGGGACCGGGGAGCTGTTTTTT.